The clone carrying this TCR beta chain appeared a few times. No antigen is known for it. A much larger clone differs by one base, so this may be a read error. This sample stems from a study of T cells in Graves' hyperthyroidism and ophthalmopathy. Findings and caveats of the study: The model predicted ophthalmopathy a median around seven months before onset.

The CDR3 spans 13 residues. The germline CDR1 and CDR2 sequences are MNHNS and SASEGT. Trimming removed 3 bases from V and 4 bases from J; junction bases left unmatched: 2. Amplification of TCR beta CDR3 regions used RNA as the template. When the TCR CDR3 underwent first-round RT-PCR, the HTBI primer set was used. MiXCR, run by TCRdb on the multiplex PCR reads, gives a single entry per CDR3 protein. In the table there are around 760,000 distinct CDR3 sequences, 30% to 40% of which are singletons. Subjects aged 18 to 65 presented with newly diagnosed hyperthyroidism of less than 2 months' duration. This sequence was found in a woman aged 35 to 49 with Graves' hyperthyroidism. The rearrangement joins TRBV6-1 to TRBJ1-1; TRBD1 aligns across 7 bases. Sequenced sample: blood. CDR3 residues: CASSDRGATEAFF. CDR3 nucleotides: TGTGCCAGCAGTGACAGGGGGGCCACTGAAGCTTTCTTT.